The 5 T cell receptor beta chains reported below all come from one sample, sequenced in a study of graft-versus-host responses after intestinal transplantation. Repertoires were generated with immunoSEQ multiplex PCR, while TCRdb's copy carries only in-frame clones and drops some. The sample has about 90,000 clones; about 93% are singletons. Antigens for these TCRs are unknown. The sample here was unstimulated CD8+ T cells sorted from spleen or lymph node cells, taken before transplant. Receptor source: a human donor who was the organ donor for an intestinal transplant.

Comment on this clone: Germline is not matched at one junction end, which may reflect a read error. The chain uses TRBV29-1 and TRBJ2-5; D is possibly TRBD2 (7 bases). Germline V CDR1 and CDR2: SQVTM, ANQGSEA. CDR3 length: 14 residues. CDR3 amino acids: CSTRGGEQGEAQYF. CDR3 nucleotides: TGCAGCACGAGGGGGGGAGAGCAGGGAGAGGCCCAGTACTTC. Filled out from reference TRBV29-1 and TRBJ2-5, the complete variable domain reads SAVISQKPSRDICQRGTSLTIQCQVDSQVTMMFWYRQQPGQSLTLIATANQGSEATYESGFVIDKFPISRPNLTFSTLTVSNMSPEDSSIYLCSTRGGEQGEAQYFGPGTRLLVL.

The J gene is TRBJ1-2, the V gene TRBV7-2; the D gene is possibly TRBD1 (5 bases). V dropped 3 bases and J dropped 6 bases, with 20 bases sitting between them. CDR1 is SGHTA and CDR2 is FQGNSA in the germline V gene. There are 16 residues in the CDR3. This CDR3 reads CASSLGPGVSRHGYTF. The CDR3 DNA sequence: TGTGCCAGCAGCTTGGGGCCTGGGGTATCCCGTCATGGCTACACCTTC.

This rearrangement joins TRBV23-1 to TRBJ1-5; 12 bases map to TRBD1. TRBV23-1 is labeled an ORF, and its function is uncertain. Unmatched junction bases numbered 15, after V lost 0 bases and J lost 3 bases. The CDR3 covers 21 residues. DNA for the CDR3: TGCGCCAGCAGTCAATCGAGAGGGGGGACAGGGGGCGGGTTGGACAATCAGCCCCAGCATTTT. This codes for CASSQSRGGTGGGLDNQPQHF.

The chain has TRBV4-1 and TRBJ2-5; D uncertain. The ends were cut back, 0 bases at V and 7 bases at J, with 18 bases in the middle. CDR1 and CDR2 from the germline V gene are MGHRA and YSYEKL. This CDR3 is built from 16 residues. The CDR3 sequence: CASSQDGGAYPGTQYF. The CDR3 DNA reads as TGCGCCAGCAGCCAAGATGGTGGTGCCTACCCTGGGACCCAGTACTTC.

V is TRBV7-6 and J is TRBJ2-2; TRBD1 aligns across 7 bases. CDR3 length: 15 residues. V dropped 1 base and J dropped 3; count of bases not matched to a gene: 2. Germline V gene lookup returns CDR1 SGHVS and CDR2 FNYEAQ. The CDR3 protein is CASSLEGGYTGELFF. The CDR3 DNA follows: TGTGCCAGCAGCTTAGAAGGGGGCTACACCGGGGAGCTGTTTTTT.